The 24 T cell receptor beta chains presented below share a single source sample, sequenced in a study of cytomegalovirus exposure and HLA in healthy donors. PCR used 60 Vbeta primers and 13 Jbeta primers. The protocol was immunoSEQ multiplex PCR, while the TCRdb copy is restricted to in-frame clones and leaves out a portion. The sample consists of 150,000 or so clones, 60% to 80% of them appearing once. The sample was PBMCs. These receptors all come from a woman between 45 and 60 years old in good health and CMV-seropositive.

The chain couples TRBV9 to TRBJ2-1, with 11 bases that match TRBD2. CDR1 SGDLS and CDR2 YYNGEE come from the germline V gene. The CDR3 has 17 residues. With 0 bases clipped from V and 7 bases from J, the junction kept 9 bases outside the gene matches. CDR3 in amino acids: CASSVERRLAGGNEQFF. The DNA for the CDR3 is TGTGCCAGCAGCGTAGAGCGGCGGCTAGCGGGGGGTAATGAGCAGTTCTTC.

This chain joins TRBV5-4 and TRBJ2-1; 10 nucleotides match TRBD1. Germline V gene lookup returns CDR1 SGHNT and CDR2 YYREEE (reference sequence). This CDR3 is built from 13 residues. V trimming: 4 bases; J trimming: 7 bases; junction bases outside the gene matches: 2. CDR3: CASSPGQGNEQFF. The CDR3 coding sequence is TGTGCCAGCAGCCCGGGACAGGGGAATGAGCAGTTCTTC.

This clone has only a few counts. This chain connects TRBV4-1 to TRBJ1-1; possible D gene TRBD1, 5 bases. Between the trimmed V and J ends, which lost 0 bases and 1 base, there was a span of 12 bases. The germline gives CDR1 MGHRA, CDR2 YSYEKL. CDR3 length: 16 amino acids. CDR3: CASSQDRLTENTEAFF. The CDR3 region has the DNA TGCGCCAGCAGCCAAGATCGATTGACAGAGAACACTGAAGCTTTCTTT.

The chain employs TRBV5-4 and TRBJ2-5, with 7 bases matching TRBD1. The V gene's germline CDR1 is SGHNT and CDR2 YYREEE (reference sequence). V trimming: 4 bases; J trimming: 1 base; junction bases outside the gene matches: 10. This CDR3 contains 16 residues. The CDR3, as DNA: TGTGCCAGCAGCAAAAATCGACAGGGTTTCCAAGAGACCCAGTACTTC. It encodes CASSKNRQGFQETQYF.

The CDR3 reads CASSRSGTAYNEQFF. The CDR3 DNA follows: TGTGCCAGCAGTCGTTCCGGGACTGCCTACAATGAGCAGTTCTTC. This sequence joins TRBV6-5 and TRBJ2-1; possible D gene TRBD2, 6 bases. Trimming took 5 bases from V and 2 from J, leaving 13 bases between them. Germline V gives CDR1 MNHEY, CDR2 SVGAGI. The CDR3 covers 15 residues.

For this clone: At one end, the junction sequence differs from germline, possibly due to a read error. The same CDR3 can be traced to other DNA sequences in this sample. This chain joins TRBV7-2 and TRBJ1-5, with D perhaps TRBD1 (5 bases). Germline-derived CDR1 and CDR2 are SGHTA and FQGNSA. This CDR3 comprises 15 residues. The CDR3 sequence is CASSLYQGLNQPQHF. In nucleotides, the CDR3 is TGTGCCAGCAGCTTATACCAGGGTCTCAATCAACCCCAGCATTTT.

This rearrangement joins TRBV5-1 to TRBJ1-3, with D possibly being TRBD1 (5 bases). CDR1 is SGHRS and CDR2 is YFSETQ in the germline V gene. The CDR3 spans 14 residues. V gave up 0 bases and J gave up 4 bases, with 8 bases separating them. CDR3 loop: CASSLGPGGNTIYF. The CDR3 nucleotides are TGCGCCAGCAGCTTGGGCCCAGGGGGAAACACCATATATTTT. Complete variable domain (other parts from reference TRBV5-1 and TRBJ1-3): KAGVTQTPRYLIKTRGQQVTLSCSPISGHRSVSWYQQTPGQGLQFLFEYFSETQRNKGNFPGRFSGRQFSNSRSEMNVSTLELGDSALYLCASSLGPGGNTIYFGEGSWLTVV.

The chain is built from TRBV7-8 and TRBJ1-3, with no clear D. From germline, CDR1 is SGHVS and CDR2 FQNEAQ. The CDR3 has 16 residues. The ends were cut back, 5 bases at V and 0 bases at J, with 14 bases in the middle. The CDR3 DNA sequence: TGTGCCAGCAGCCGAAACGAGATGATCTCTGGAAACACCATATATTTT. It specifies CASSRNEMISGNTIYF.

The chain couples TRBV6-1 to TRBJ1-2; D not resolved. This CDR3 region has 13 residues. Trimming took 3 bases from V and 5 from J, leaving 10 bases between them. In germline, CDR1 is MNHNS, CDR2 SASEGT. Written as DNA, the CDR3 is TGTGCCAGCAGTGACAACGGACTATATGGCTACACCTTC. It codes for CASSDNGLYGYTF.

This clone is a singleton in its sample. The chain carries TRBV4-1 and TRBJ1-2, with 12 bases aligning to TRBD1. The V gene's germline CDR1 is MGHRA and CDR2 YSYEKL. The ends lost 4 bases at V and 8 bases at J; junction bases unmatched: 14. The length of the CDR3 is 17 residues. The CDR3 DNA is TGCGCCAGCAGCCGCAACGCGGGGGGGACAGGGGGCGGGGGCTACACCTTC. The encoded protein is CASSRNAGGTGGGGYTF.

This chain links TRBV5-1 with TRBJ1-1, with 11 bases aligning to TRBD1. V lost 4 bases, J lost 10 bases, and 12 bases stayed unmatched. This CDR3 region has 15 residues. Germline CDR1 SGHRS, CDR2 YFSETQ. Written as DNA, the CDR3 is TGCGCCAGCAGCACCGGACAGGGGGCTCTACAGGGAGCTTTCTTT. Translating gives CASSTGQGALQGAFF.

The chain is built from TRBV29-1 and TRBJ2-7, with D possibly matching TRBD2 (5 bases). The germline V and J ends were trimmed by 7 bases and 6 bases, with 16 bases remaining between them. Germline V CDR1 and CDR2: SQVTM, ANQGSEA. The CDR3 is made up of 12 amino acids. The CDR3 protein is CSAEDAGREQYF. CDR3 DNA sequence: TGCAGCGCCGAGGATGCGGGTCGCGAGCAGTACTTC.

This chain connects TRBV28 to TRBJ2-7; 9 nucleotides align to TRBD2. This CDR3 has 17 residues. The V gene's germline CDR1 is MDHEN and CDR2 SYDVKM. With 4 bases clipped from V and 7 bases from J, the junction kept 17 bases outside the gene matches. CDR3 residues: CASSSPFSGRDLSEQYF. CDR3 DNA sequence: TGTGCCAGCAGTTCACCCTTTAGCGGGAGAGACCTTAGTGAGCAGTACTTC.

This chain links TRBV10-3 with TRBJ2-1, with TRBD2 matching over 9 bases. The CDR3 totals 15 residues. J lost 2 bases, V lost 2 bases, and 1 base had no gene match. CDR1 is ENHRY, CDR2 SYGVKD, per germline. CDR3 region: CAISEERGAYNEQFF. The CDR3 DNA is TGTGCCATCAGTGAGGAGCGGGGGGCCTACAATGAGCAGTTCTTC.

The chain joins TRBV6-1 to TRBJ1-2, with TRBD1 identical over 8 bases. This CDR3 is built from 15 residues. Germline V gene lookup returns CDR1 MNHNS and CDR2 SASEGT. V shed 5 bases and J 0 bases; nucleotides not matched to a gene: 5. The CDR3 bases are TGTGCCAGCAGTCGACAGGGGTACACTAACTATGGCTACACCTTC. This gives the protein CASSRQGYTNYGYTF.

The J gene is TRBJ2-7, the V gene TRBV2, with D maybe TRBD1 (6 bases). V dropped 9 bases and J dropped 0 bases, with 12 bases sitting between them. The CDR3 extends over 13 amino acids. The germline V gene has CDR1 SNHLY and CDR2 FYNNEI. Written as DNA, the CDR3 is TGTGCCAGACAGGGCCCTTCCTCCTACGAGCAGTACTTC. This gives the protein CARQGPSSYEQYF.

The gene calls are TRBV18 and TRBJ2-6, with TRBD1 matching over 9 bases. The V segment lost 5 bases and the J segment 3 bases; nucleotides outside the gene matches: 5. The CDR3 contains 16 residues. Germline V gene sequence: CDR1 KGHSH, CDR2 LQKENI. In nucleotides, the CDR3 is TGTGCCAGCTCAGAACAGGGGGCGAGTGGGGCCAACGTCCTGACTTTC. Translating it yields CASSEQGASGANVLTF.

This chain links TRBV7-6 with TRBJ2-5; the D is unclear. The CDR3 runs to 13 residues. From germline, CDR1 is SGHVS and CDR2 FNYEAQ. Trimming shortened V by 6 bases and J by 4 bases, and 12 bases separated the two germline ends. The CDR3 DNA reads as TGTGCCAGCAGTCCTGCGGCCGGAGAGACCCAGTACTTC. It encodes CASSPAAGETQYF.

The chain employs TRBV28 and TRBJ2-7; the match to TRBD1 covers 10 bases. The V gene end was trimmed by 4 bases and the J gene end by 3 bases; junction bases not matched to a gene: 15. Germline assignment: CDR1 MDHEN and CDR2 SYDVKM. The CDR3 totals 18 residues. The CDR3: CASSSGWGGRTGGYEQYF. CDR3 coding DNA: TGTGCCAGCAGTTCGGGTTGGGGCGGTCGGACAGGGGGCTACGAGCAGTACTTC. The entire variable domain, with the rest obtained from reference TRBV28 and TRBJ2-7, is as follows: DVKVTQSSRYLVKRTGEKVFLECVQDMDHENMFWYRQDPGLGLRLIYFSYDVKMKEKGDIPEGYSVSREKKERFSLILESASTNQTSMYLCASSSGWGGRTGGYEQYFGPGTRLTVT.

The chain links TRBV19 to TRBJ2-1, with TRBD2 matching 9 bases. The germline V gene has CDR1 LNHDA and CDR2 SQIVND (reference sequence). The CDR3 length is 16 residues. V was pared by 4 bases and J by 0 bases, with 4 bases of the junction left unmatched. The CDR3 reads CASSTLAGSSYNEQFF. In nucleotides, the CDR3 is TGTGCCAGTAGTACGCTAGCGGGAAGCTCCTACAATGAGCAGTTCTTC.

This clone was detected only once. Other DNA variants within this sample encode the same CDR3. The chain links TRBV10-3 to TRBJ2-3; 7 nucleotides line up with TRBD1. CDR3 length: 16 residues. Trimming cost V 3 bases and J 3 bases; bases outside gene matches: 9. Germline CDR1 ENHRY, CDR2 SYGVKD. This CDR3 is CAISDVVRGPTDTQYF. The CDR3 coding sequence is TGTGCCATCAGTGACGTTGTGAGGGGGCCTACAGATACGCAGTATTTT.

The chain recombines TRBV5-6 with TRBJ1-6; D might be TRBD1 (5 bases). CDR1 is SGHDT, CDR2 YYEEEE, per germline. CDR3 length equals 15 residues. Trimming shortened V by 5 bases and J by 6 bases, and 15 bases separated the two germline ends. The CDR3 DNA follows: TGTGCCAGCAGGCGTAGTAGGCAGGGTAATTCACCCCTCCACTTT. This encodes CASRRSRQGNSPLHF.

The chain links TRBV5-1 to TRBJ2-3, with a weak D call TRBD1 (6 bases). The CDR3 spans 15 residues. CDR1 and CDR2 (germline): SGHRS, YFSETQ. V lost 4 bases, J lost 0 bases, and 12 bases lay in between. The CDR3 region has the DNA TGCGCCAGCAGCCTGCCGGGACAAAGCACAGATACGCAGTATTTT. As protein: CASSLPGQSTDTQYF.

This rearrangement joins TRBV14 to TRBJ2-5, with 11 bases matching TRBD2. Germline CDR1 is SGHDN and CDR2 is FVKESK. The junction had 5 bases not matched to a gene; V was cut back by 4 bases and J by 4 bases. The CDR3 runs 15 residues. DNA for the CDR3: TGTGCCAGCAGCCCCATAGCGGGGGGGCTAGAGACCCAGTACTTC. It translates to CASSPIAGGLETQYF. The complete variable domain, with remaining parts taken from reference TRBV14 and TRBJ2-5, reads EAGVTQFPSHSVIEKGQTVTLRCDPISGHDNLYWYRRVMGKEIKFLLHFVKESKQDESGMPNNRFLAERTGGTYSTLKVQPAELEDSGVYFCASSPIAGGLETQYFGPGTRLLVL.